A single TCR beta chain is shown here with its context. Its target is unknown. These data belong to a study of cytomegalovirus exposure and HLA in healthy donors. Donors were ostensibly healthy at sampling, although undocumented immune exposures were probable. Points from the study as a whole: Reports described diagnosis of cytomegalovirus status by the classifier as highly specific and sensitive. TCR beta chains associated with HLA were, in a later analysis, more clonally expanded than equally common others. CMV serostatus was the sole immune exposure data available.

A multiplex PCR was run with 60 Vbeta primers and 13 Jbeta primers. The table came from immunoSEQ multiplex PCR; TCRdb's copy has only in-frame clones and leaves some out. Of approximately 150,000 clones in the sample, about four fifths are singletons; the top ten hold about 7.9%. CDR3 size: 11 residues. The ends were cut back, 2 bases at V and 9 bases at J, with 7 bases in the middle. Germline assignment: CDR1 SEHNR and CDR2 FQNEAQ (reference sequence). This clonotype originated in a male donor in good health and CMV-seropositive. The sequenced material came from PBMCs. V usage is TRBV7-9 and J usage is TRBJ1-1; a weak D match, TRBD1 (5 bases). CDR3 coding DNA: TGTGCCAGCAGCTTAAACAGGAAAGCTTTCTTT. As protein: CASSLNRKAFF.